The clone carrying this T cell receptor beta chain was recorded at least ten times. The sample belongs to a study of T cell repertoires in cytomegalovirus infection. This CDR3 spans 14 amino acids. Germline CDR1 is SGHVS and CDR2 is FNYEAQ. Trimming took off 5 bases at V and 3 bases at J, with 13 bases between the two ends. A single record per CDR3 protein comes from TCRdb applying MiXCR to the reads. In the table there are roughly 280,000 distinct CDR3 sequences, 9.1% of which are singletons. The sequenced sample was PBMCs. The origin of this receptor is a human donor in good health (CMV status not recorded). Some clones in this sample may be carry-over from other donors' samples. The chain recombines TRBV7-6 with TRBJ2-5, with D tentatively TRBD2 (6 bases). The CDR3 sequence is CASSPAREKETQYF. The DNA of the CDR3 is TGTGCCAGCAGCCCCGCCCGGGAGAAAGAGACCCAGTACTTC.